This record covers a single TCR beta chain. Its target is not known. Primers for the PCR totalled 60 Vbeta and 13 Jbeta. Assay used: immunoSEQ multiplex PCR; TCRdb lists only in-frame clones, some missing. The sample yields about 120,000 clones, over 75% seen once. Losses at the gene ends were 1 base for V and 2 bases for J; bases not matched to a gene: 4. This CDR3 comprises 15 residues. Germline loops: CDR1 SGHKS, CDR2 YYEKEE (reference sequence). This record belongs to a study of cytomegalovirus exposure and HLA in healthy donors. Overall study context: Out of roughly 170 million T cells, an earlier analysis found around 110 million unique TCR beta sequences in total. Clustering assigned 70% to 90% of the roughly 370 genotyped donors to the Caucasian-associated ancestry cluster.

Study observations and caveats: TCR beta sequences reportedly predicted most subjects' HLA-A and HLA-B alleles accurately. In a later analysis, TCR beta V- and J-gene trimming was associated with a missense DCLRE1C variant.

The rearrangement links TRBV5-5 to TRBJ2-3; 7 nucleotides line up with TRBD2. The receptor was isolated from a man aged 18 to 29 in good health and CMV-seropositive. Sequencing was done on a sample of PBMCs. In DNA, the CDR3 is TGTGCCAGCAGCTTGTTTCGGGAGGTCACAGATACGCAGTATTTT. Translating it yields CASSLFREVTDTQYF.